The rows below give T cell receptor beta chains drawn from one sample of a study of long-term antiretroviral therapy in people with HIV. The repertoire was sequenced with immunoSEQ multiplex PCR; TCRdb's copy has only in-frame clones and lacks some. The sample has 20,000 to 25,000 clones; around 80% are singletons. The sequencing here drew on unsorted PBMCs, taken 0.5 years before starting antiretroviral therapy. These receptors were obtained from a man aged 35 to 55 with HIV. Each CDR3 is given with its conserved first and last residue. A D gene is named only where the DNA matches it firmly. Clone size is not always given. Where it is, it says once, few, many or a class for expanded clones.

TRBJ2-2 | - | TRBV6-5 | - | CASSYSNGGNTGELFF | TGTGCCAGCAGTTACTCGAACGGGGGGAACACCGGGGAGCTGTTTTTT
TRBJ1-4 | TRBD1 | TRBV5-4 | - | CASSLRTGKNEKLFF | TGTGCCAGCAGCCTCCGGACAGGGAAAAATGAAAAACTGTTTTTT
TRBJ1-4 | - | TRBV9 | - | CASSPTYGGLANEKLFF | TGTGCCAGCAGCCCTACTTACGGGGGGCTGGCTAATGAAAAACTGTTTTTT
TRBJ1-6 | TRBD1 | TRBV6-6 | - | CASSYDRGRRSLHF | TGTGCCAGCAGTTATGACAGGGGGCGCAGATCCCTCCACTTT
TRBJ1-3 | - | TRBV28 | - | CASSPRVFQDTIYF | TGTGCCAGCAGCCCCCGGGTCTTCCAAGACACCATATATTTT
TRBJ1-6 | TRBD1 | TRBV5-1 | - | CASSFRTGTLDSPLHF | TGCGCCAGCAGCTTCAGGACAGGGACCTTGGATTCACCCCTCCACTTT
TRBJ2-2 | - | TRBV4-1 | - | CASSQARNTGELFF | TGCGCCAGCAGCCAAGCTAGAAACACCGGGGAGCTGTTTTTT
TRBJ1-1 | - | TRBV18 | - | CASSLAAGLNTEAFF | TGTGCCAGCTCTCTCGCGGCAGGGCTGAACACTGAAGCTTTCTTT
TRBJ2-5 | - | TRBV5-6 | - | CASSSGGVEETQYF | TGTGCCAGCAGCTCAGGGGGGGTAGAAGAGACCCAGTACTTC
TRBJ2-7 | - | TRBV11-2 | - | CASSLGGHEQYF | TGTGCCAGCAGCTTAGGGGGCCACGAGCAGTACTTC
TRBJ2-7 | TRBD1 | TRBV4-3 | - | CASSPGQGSHEQYF | TGCGCCAGCAGCCCCGGACAGGGGAGCCACGAGCAGTACTTC
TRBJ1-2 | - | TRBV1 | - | CTSSHHPTQNGYTF | TGCACCAGCAGCCACCACCCGACACAGAATGGCTACACCTTC
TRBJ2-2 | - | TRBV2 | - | CASRVDRTGELFF | TGTGCCAGCAGAGTAGACAGAACCGGGGAGCTGTTTTTT
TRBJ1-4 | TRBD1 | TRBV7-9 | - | CASSPRTGVKLFF | TGTGCCAGCAGCCCCCGGACAGGAGTAAAACTGTTTTTT
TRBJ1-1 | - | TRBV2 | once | CASTAGFQVNTEAFF | TGTGCCAGCACCGCAGGGTTTCAGGTGAACACTGAAGCTTTCTTT
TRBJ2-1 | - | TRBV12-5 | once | CASAPSANYAYNEQFF | TGTGCTAGTGCCCCTTCAGCGAACTACGCCTACAATGAGCAGTTCTTC
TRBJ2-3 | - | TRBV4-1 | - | CASSQVMGVVRGADTQYF | TGCGCCAGCAGCCAAGTCATGGGGGTAGTTCGAGGAGCAGATACGCAGTATTTT
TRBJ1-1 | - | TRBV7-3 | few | CASSYGGAEAFF | TGTGCCAGCAGCTATGGTGGGGCTGAAGCTTTCTTT
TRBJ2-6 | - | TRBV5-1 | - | CASRADPSGANVLTF | TGCGCCAGCAGGGCCGATCCCTCTGGGGCCAACGTCCTGACTTTC
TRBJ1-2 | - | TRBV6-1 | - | CASSNQGLGYTF | TGTGCCAGCAGTAACCAGGGGTTAGGCTACACCTTC
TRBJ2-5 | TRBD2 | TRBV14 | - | CASSVLAGGRGETQYF | TGTGCCAGCAGCGTACTAGCGGGGGGCCGAGGAGAGACCCAGTACTTC
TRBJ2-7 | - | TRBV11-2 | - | CASSQDWKLGPYEQYF | TGCGCCAGCAGCCAAGATTGGAAATTGGGTCCCTACGAGCAGTACTTC
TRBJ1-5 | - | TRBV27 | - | CASSARGRVNNQPQHF | TGTGCCAGCAGTGCGCGGGGCAGGGTTAACAATCAGCCCCAGCATTTT
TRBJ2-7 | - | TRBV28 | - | CASSSDTVYEQYF | TGTGCCAGCAGTTCTGACACAGTTTACGAGCAGTACTTC
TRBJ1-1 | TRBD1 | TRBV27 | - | CASRDTGGTEAFF | TGTGCCAGTCGCGATACAGGGGGCACTGAAGCTTTCTTT
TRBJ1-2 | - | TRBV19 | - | CASSRYAGNYGYTF | TGTGCCAGTAGTAGGTACGCAGGGAACTATGGCTACACCTTC
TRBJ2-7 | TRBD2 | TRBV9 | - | CASSERDSLYEQYF | TGTGCCAGCAGCGAGCGGGACTCCCTCTACGAGCAGTACTTC
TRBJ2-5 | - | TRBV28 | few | CASSLRETQYF | TGTGCCAGCAGTTTAAGGGAGACCCAGTACTTC
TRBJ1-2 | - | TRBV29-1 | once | CSVERGNYGYTF | TGCAGCGTTGAAAGGGGTAACTATGGCTACACCTTC
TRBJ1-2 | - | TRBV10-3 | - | CAISVSGGGGGYTF | TGTGCCATCAGTGTATCGGGGGGGGGCGGCGGCTACACCTTC
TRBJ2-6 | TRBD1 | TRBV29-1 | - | CSVDGTGGLSGANVLTF | TGCAGCGTTGACGGGACAGGGGGCCTCTCTGGGGCCAACGTCCTGACTTTC
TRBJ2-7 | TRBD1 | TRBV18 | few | CASSTQGYEQYF | TGTGCCAGCTCAACACAGGGGTACGAGCAGTACTTC
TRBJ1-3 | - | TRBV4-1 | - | CASSFRAGIGNTIYF | TGCGCCAGCAGTTTCCGGGCCGGGATTGGAAACACCATATATTTT
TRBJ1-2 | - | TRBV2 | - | CASSEAGPIGYGYTF | TGTGCCAGCAGTGAAGCGGGACCTATAGGGTATGGCTACACCTTC
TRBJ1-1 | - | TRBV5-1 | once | CASSPDSTQITEAFF | TGCGCCAGCAGCCCGGACAGCACCCAGATCACTGAAGCTTTCTTT
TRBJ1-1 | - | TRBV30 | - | CAWSDQAGTEAFF | TGTGCCTGGAGCGATCAGGCCGGGACTGAAGCTTTCTTT
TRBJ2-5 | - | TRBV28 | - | CASSIVAPLQETQYF | TGTGCCAGCAGTATCGTAGCCCCTCTCCAAGAGACCCAGTACTTC
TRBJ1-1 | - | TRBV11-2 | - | CASSLDRGVGEAFF | TGTGCCAGCAGCTTAGATCGGGGGGTTGGTGAAGCTTTCTTT
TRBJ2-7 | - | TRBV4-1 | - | CASSPRDFYEQYF | TGCGCCAGCAGCCCCCGGGACTTCTACGAGCAGTACTTC
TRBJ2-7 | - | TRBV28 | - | CASSLMFRGTYEQYF | TGTGCCAGCAGTTTAATGTTTCGGGGGACCTACGAGCAGTACTTC
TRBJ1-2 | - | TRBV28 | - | CASSSLTHPRGYGYTF | TGTGCCAGCAGTTCCCTGACCCACCCGAGGGGGTATGGCTACACCTTC
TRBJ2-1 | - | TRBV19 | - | CASSGGSRDFYNEQFF | TGTGCCAGTAGTGGGGGTAGCCGGGATTTTTACAATGAGCAGTTCTTC
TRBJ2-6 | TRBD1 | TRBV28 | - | CASSSQPGQGWKAGANVLTF | TGTGCCAGCAGTTCACAGCCAGGACAGGGTTGGAAAGCTGGGGCCAACGTCCTGACTTTC
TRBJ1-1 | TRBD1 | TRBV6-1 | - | CASSAQQGARTEAFF | TGTGCCAGCAGTGCTCAACAGGGGGCTCGGACTGAAGCTTTCTTT
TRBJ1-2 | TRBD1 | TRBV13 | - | CASIRQGTPYGYTF | TGTGCCAGCATCAGACAGGGGACGCCGTATGGCTACACCTTC
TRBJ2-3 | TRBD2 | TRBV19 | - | CASSIGSGGIGTDTQYF | TGTGCCAGTAGTATAGGAAGCGGGGGGATAGGCACAGATACGCAGTATTTT
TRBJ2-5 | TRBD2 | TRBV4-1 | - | CASSQAQRGWETQYF | TGCGCCAGCAGCCAAGCGCAGCGGGGCTGGGAGACCCAGTACTTC
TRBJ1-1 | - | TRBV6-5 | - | CASSFLGVAFF | TGTGCCAGCAGTTTCTTGGGGGTAGCTTTCTTT
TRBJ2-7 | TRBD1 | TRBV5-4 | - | CASSDRVNYEQYF | TGTGCCAGCAGCGACAGGGTTAACTACGAGCAGTACTTC
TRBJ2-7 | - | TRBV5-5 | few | CASSLGFGFYEQYF | TGTGCCAGCAGCTTGGGTTTCGGATTCTACGAGCAGTACTTC
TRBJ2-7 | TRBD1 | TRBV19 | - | CASSLDRGDEQYF | TGTGCCAGTTCTTTGGACAGGGGTGACGAGCAGTACTTC
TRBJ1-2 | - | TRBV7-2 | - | CASSPEAAKLYGYTF | TGTGCCAGCAGCCCTGAGGCAGCAAAGCTCTATGGCTACACCTTC
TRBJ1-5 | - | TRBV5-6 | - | CASSASGDNQPQHF | TGTGCCAGCAGTGCGAGTGGGGACAATCAGCCCCAGCATTTT